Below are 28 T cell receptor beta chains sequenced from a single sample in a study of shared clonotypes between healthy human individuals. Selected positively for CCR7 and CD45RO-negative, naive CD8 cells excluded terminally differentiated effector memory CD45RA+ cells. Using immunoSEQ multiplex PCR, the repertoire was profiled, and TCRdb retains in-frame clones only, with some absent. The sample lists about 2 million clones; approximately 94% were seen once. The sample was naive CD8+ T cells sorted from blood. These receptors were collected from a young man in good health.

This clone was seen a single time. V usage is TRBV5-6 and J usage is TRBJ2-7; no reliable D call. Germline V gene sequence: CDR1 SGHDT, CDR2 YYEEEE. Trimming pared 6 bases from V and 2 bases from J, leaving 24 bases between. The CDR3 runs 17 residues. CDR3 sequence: CASNPRTTSFRPYEQYF. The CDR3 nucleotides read TGTGCCAGCAACCCTCGGACGACGTCCTTTCGGCCCTACGAGCAGTACTTC.

The DNA for the CDR3 is TGCGCCAGCAGCAAGGACAGGGAGATGGGGAACTATGGCTACACCTTC. Translating it yields CASSKDREMGNYGYTF. This chain uses TRBV5-1 with TRBJ1-2, with 8 nucleotides matching TRBD1. Germline lookup yields CDR1 SGHRS and CDR2 YFSETQ. After removal of 4 bases from V and 2 bases from J, the junction contained 10 bases not matched to a gene. The CDR3 totals 16 residues.

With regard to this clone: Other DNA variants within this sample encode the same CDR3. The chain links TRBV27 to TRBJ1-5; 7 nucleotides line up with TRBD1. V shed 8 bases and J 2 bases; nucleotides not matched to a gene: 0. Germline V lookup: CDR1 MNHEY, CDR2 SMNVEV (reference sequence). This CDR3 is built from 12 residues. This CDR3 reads CASGQGNQPQHF. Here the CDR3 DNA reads TGTGCCAGCGGACAGGGCAATCAGCCCCAGCATTTT.

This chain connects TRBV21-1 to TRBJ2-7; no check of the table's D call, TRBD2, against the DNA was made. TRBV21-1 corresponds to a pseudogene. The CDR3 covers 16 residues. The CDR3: CASSGKTGDSSYEQYF. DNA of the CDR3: TGTGCCAGCAGCGGAAAGACGGGGGATAGCTCCTACGAGCAGTACTTC.

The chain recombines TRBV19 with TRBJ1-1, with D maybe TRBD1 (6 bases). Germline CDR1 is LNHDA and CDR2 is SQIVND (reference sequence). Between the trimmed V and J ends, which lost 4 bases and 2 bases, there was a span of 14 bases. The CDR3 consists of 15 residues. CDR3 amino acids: CASSTLGQLNTEAFF. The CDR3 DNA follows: TGTGCCAGTAGTACCCTCGGACAGCTCAACACTGAAGCTTTCTTT.

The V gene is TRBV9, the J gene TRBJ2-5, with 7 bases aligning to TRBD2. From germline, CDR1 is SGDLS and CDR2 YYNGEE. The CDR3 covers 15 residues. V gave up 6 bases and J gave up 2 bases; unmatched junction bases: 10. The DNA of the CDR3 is TGTGCCAGCAACCCCTTTGGGGGGGTACAAGAGACCCAGTACTTC. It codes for CASNPFGGVQETQYF.

The DNA of the CDR3 is TGTGCCAGCAGTGACCGGGGTTTCAAAAACATTCAGTACTTC. As protein: CASSDRGFKNIQYF. V gene TRBV2 combines with J gene TRBJ2-4; maybe TRBD2 (5 bases). This CDR3 has 14 amino acids. Trimming pared 3 bases from V and 3 bases from J, leaving 9 bases between. Per the germline V gene, CDR1 is SNHLY and CDR2 is FYNNEI.

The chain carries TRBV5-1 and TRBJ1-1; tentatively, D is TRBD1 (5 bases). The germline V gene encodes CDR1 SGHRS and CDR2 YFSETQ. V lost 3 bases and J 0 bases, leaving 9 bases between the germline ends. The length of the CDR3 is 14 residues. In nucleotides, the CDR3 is TGCGCCAGCAGCTGGGGGGAATTGAACACTGAAGCTTTCTTT. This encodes CASSWGELNTEAFF.

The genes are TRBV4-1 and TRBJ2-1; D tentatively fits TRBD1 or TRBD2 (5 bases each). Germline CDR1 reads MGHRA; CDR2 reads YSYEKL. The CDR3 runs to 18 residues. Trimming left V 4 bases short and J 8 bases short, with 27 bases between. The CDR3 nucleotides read TGCGCCAGCAGCCGGATCCACCCCCGGGACGGGCCCTGGGATGAGCAGTTCTTC. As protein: CASSRIHPRDGPWDEQFF.

DNA for the CDR3: TGTGCCAGCAGTGAAGATTCAGGGGGATATCAGCCCCAGCATTTT. Protein: CASSEDSGGYQPQHF. The chain links TRBV6-1 to TRBJ1-5; the match to TRBD1 covers 7 bases. The CDR3 sequence is 15 residues long. V was clipped by 1 base and J by 5 bases; unmatched bases: 5. Per the germline V gene, CDR1 is MNHNS and CDR2 is SASEGT.

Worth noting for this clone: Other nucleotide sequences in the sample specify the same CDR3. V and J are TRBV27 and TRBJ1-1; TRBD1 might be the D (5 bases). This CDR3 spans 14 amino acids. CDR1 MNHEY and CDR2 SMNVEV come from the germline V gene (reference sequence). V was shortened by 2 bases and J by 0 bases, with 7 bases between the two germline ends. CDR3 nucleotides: TGTGCCAGCAGTTTAGGGACTATGAACACTGAAGCTTTCTTT. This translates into CASSLGTMNTEAFF.

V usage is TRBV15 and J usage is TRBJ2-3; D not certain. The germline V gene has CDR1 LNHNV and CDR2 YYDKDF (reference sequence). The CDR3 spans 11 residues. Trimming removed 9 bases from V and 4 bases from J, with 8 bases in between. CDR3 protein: CATPGPDTQYF. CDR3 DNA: TGTGCCACTCCCGGCCCAGATACGCAGTATTTT.

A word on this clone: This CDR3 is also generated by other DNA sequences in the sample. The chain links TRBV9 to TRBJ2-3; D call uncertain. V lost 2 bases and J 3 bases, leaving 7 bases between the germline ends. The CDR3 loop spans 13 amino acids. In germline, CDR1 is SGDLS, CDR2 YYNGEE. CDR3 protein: CASSVGLTDTQYF. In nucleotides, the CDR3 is TGTGCCAGCAGCGTCGGGTTGACAGATACGCAGTATTTT. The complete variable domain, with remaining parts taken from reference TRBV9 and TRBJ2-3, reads DSGVTQTPKHLITATGQRVTLRCSPRSGDLSVYWYQQSLDQGLQFLIQYYNGEERAKGNILERFSAQQFPDLHSELNLSSLELGDSALYFCASSVGLTDTQYFGPGTRLTVL.

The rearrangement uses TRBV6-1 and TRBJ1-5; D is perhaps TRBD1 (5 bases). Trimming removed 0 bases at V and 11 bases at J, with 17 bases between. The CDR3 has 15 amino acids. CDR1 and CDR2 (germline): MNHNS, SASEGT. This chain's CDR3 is CASSEARDSGLSQHF. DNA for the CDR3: TGTGCCAGCAGTGAAGCGCGCGACAGTGGTCTATCCCAGCATTTT.

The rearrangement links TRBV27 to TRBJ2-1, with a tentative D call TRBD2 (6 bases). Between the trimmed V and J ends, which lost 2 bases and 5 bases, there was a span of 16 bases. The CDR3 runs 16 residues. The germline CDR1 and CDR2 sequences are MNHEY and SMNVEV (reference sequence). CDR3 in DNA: TGTGCCAGCAGTTTAGGAGGGGCGGGTTATAACAATGAGCAGTTCTTC. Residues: CASSLGGAGYNNEQFF.

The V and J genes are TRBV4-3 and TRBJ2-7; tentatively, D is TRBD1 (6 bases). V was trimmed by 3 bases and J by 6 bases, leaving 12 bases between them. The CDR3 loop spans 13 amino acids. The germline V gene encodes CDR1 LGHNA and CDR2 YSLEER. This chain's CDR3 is CASSHVPGAEQYF. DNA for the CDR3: TGCGCCAGCAGCCACGTACCAGGGGCCGAGCAGTACTTC.

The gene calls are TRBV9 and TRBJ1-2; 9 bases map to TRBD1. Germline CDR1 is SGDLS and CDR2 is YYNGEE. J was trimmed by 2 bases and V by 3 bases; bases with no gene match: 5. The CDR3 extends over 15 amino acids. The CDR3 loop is CASSAGGTGNYGYTF. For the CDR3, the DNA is TGTGCCAGCAGCGCGGGAGGGACAGGGAACTATGGCTACACCTTC.

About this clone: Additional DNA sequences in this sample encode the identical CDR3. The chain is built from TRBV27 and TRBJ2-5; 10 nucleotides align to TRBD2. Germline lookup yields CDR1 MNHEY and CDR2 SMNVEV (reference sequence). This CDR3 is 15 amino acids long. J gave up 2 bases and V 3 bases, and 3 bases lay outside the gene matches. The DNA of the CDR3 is TGTGCCAGCAGTTTTTTAGCGGGAGGACAAGAGACCCAGTACTTC. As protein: CASSFLAGGQETQYF.

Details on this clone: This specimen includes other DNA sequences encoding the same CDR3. The CDR3 protein is CASSQDGGLYNEQFF. The CDR3 DNA is TGCGCCAGCAGCCAAGATGGGGGGTTGTACAATGAGCAGTTCTTC. The V and J genes are TRBV4-1 and TRBJ2-1; a weak D match, TRBD2 (6 bases). Trimming took off 0 bases at V and 4 bases at J, with 10 bases between the two ends. The CDR3 spans 15 residues. The germline V gene encodes CDR1 MGHRA and CDR2 YSYEKL.

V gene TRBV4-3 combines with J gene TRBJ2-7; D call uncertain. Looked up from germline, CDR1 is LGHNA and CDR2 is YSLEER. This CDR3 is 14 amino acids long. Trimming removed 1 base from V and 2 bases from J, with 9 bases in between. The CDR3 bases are TGCGCCAGCAGCCAAGGGGCTGAAACCTACGAGCAGTACTTC. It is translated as CASSQGAETYEQYF.

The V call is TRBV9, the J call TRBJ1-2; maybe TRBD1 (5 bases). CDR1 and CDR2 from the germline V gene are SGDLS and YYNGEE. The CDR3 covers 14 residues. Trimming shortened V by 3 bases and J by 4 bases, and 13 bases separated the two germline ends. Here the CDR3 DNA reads TGTGCCAGCAGCGCCGGATTTGGGGGCTATGGCTACACCTTC. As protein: CASSAGFGGYGYTF.

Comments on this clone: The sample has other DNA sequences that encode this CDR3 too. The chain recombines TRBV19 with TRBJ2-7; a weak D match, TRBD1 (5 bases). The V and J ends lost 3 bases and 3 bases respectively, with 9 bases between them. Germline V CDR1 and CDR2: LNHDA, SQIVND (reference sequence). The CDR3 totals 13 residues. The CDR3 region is CASSITGNYEQYF. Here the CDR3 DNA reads TGTGCCAGTAGTATTACAGGTAACTACGAGCAGTACTTC.

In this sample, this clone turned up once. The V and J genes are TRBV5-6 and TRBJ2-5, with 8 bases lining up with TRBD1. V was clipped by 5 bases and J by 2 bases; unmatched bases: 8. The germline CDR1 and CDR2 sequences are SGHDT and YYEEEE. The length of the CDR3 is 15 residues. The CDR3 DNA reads TGTGCCAGCAGTCGCTCGGGACAGGTGCAAGAGACCCAGTACTTC. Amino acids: CASSRSGQVQETQYF.

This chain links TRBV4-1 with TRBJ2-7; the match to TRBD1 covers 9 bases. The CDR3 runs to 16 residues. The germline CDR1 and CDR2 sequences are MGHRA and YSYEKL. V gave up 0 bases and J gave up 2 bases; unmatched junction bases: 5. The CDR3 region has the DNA TGCGCCAGCAGCCAAGATTGGACAGGGGACGCCTACGAGCAGTACTTC. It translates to CASSQDWTGDAYEQYF.

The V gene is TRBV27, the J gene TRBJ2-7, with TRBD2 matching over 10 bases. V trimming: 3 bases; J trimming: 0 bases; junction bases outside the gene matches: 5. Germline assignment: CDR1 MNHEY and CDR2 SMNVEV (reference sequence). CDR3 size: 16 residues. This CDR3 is CASSFSSGGISYEQYF. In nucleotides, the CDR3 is TGTGCCAGCAGTTTTAGTAGCGGGGGGATCTCCTACGAGCAGTACTTC.

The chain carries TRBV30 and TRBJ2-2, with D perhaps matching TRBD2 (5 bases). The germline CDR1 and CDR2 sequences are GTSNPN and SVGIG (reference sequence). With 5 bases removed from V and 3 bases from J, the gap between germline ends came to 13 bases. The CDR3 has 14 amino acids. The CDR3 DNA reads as TGTGCCTGGGGGGTGGAGGCCCACACCGGGGAGCTGTTTTTT. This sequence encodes CAWGVEAHTGELFF.

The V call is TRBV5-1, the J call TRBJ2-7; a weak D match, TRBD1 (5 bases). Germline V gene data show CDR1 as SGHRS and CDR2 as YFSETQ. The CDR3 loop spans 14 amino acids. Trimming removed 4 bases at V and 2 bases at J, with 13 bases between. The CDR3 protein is CASSPRQDTYEQYF. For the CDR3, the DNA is TGCGCCAGCAGCCCCAGGCAGGACACCTACGAGCAGTACTTC.

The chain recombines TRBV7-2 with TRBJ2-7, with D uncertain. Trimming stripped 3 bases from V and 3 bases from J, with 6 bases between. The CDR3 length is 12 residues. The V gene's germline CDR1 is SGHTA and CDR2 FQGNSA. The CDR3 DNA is TGTGCCAGCAGCTTTCTAGGCTACGAGCAGTACTTC. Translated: CASSFLGYEQYF.